The rows below give T cell receptor beta chains drawn from one sample of a study of PD-1 blockade in classical Hodgkin lymphoma. Clones were sequenced by immunoSEQ multiplex PCR, and TCRdb holds only the in-frame ones, with some missing. This table has about 110,000 clones, roughly nine tenths appearing once. The sample in question was peripheral blood mononuclear cells (PBMCs), obtained before the second cycle of nivolumab. Receptors originate from a human donor with classical Hodgkin lymphoma. Both conserved end residues are part of each CDR3. The D gene is left open where the match is weak. Some rows mark clone size as missing; the rest say once, few, many or name a class of expanded clone.

clone_size	d_call	v_call	j_call	cdr3_aa	cdr3_nt
few	.	TRBV7-2	TRBJ1-2	CASSLTGNNYGYTF	TGTGCCAGCAGCTTAACAGGGAACAACTATGGCTACACCTTC
large	.	TRBV28	TRBJ2-2	CASSLHDTGELFF	TGTGCCAGCAGTTTACATGACACCGGGGAGCTGTTTTTT
.	TRBD1	TRBV11-2	TRBJ2-7	CASRGDRDGDEQYF	TGTGCCAGCAGGGGTGACAGGGACGGCGACGAGCAGTACTTC
.	.	TRBV6-5	TRBJ1-2	CASSTNPGTSYGYTF	TGTGCCAGCAGTACCAATCCCGGGACAAGCTATGGCTACACCTTC
once	TRBD2	TRBV19	TRBJ2-1	CASSIIPSGRAPYNEQFF	TGTGCCAGTAGTATAATTCCTAGCGGGAGGGCCCCCTACAATGAGCAGTTCTTC
.	.	TRBV2	TRBJ1-1	CASRLTANTEAFF	TGTGCCAGCAGATTGACAGCGAACACTGAAGCTTTCTTT
.	TRBD1	TRBV5-4	TRBJ2-7	CASSFRGPGYEQYF	TGTGCCAGCAGCTTCAGGGGGCCAGGGTACGAGCAGTACTTC
.	.	TRBV6-5	TRBJ1-4	CASSRPVRGEKLFF	TGTGCCAGCAGCCGGCCTGTAAGGGGAGAAAAACTGTTTTTT
.	.	TRBV25-1	TRBJ1-4	CASSETGVGGEKLFF	TGTGCCAGCAGTGAAACTGGGGTCGGAGGTGAAAAACTGTTTTTT
.	.	TRBV7-2	TRBJ1-2	CASSPPTQFIYGYTF	TGTGCCAGCAGTCCGCCGACCCAGTTTATCTATGGCTACACCTTC
.	TRBD2	TRBV5-1	TRBJ2-7	CASSFMEGGLAGFYEQYF	TGCGCCAGCAGCTTTATGGAGGGGGGACTAGCGGGTTTCTACGAGCAGTACTTC
once	TRBD1	TRBV28	TRBJ2-1	CASSTQRQGRYNEQFF	TGTGCCAGCAGTACCCAGCGACAGGGACGCTACAATGAGCAGTTCTTC
.	.	TRBV5-1	TRBJ2-1	CASSPEDGSYNEQFF	TGCGCCAGCAGCCCAGAGGACGGCTCCTACAATGAGCAGTTCTTC
.	.	TRBV5-1	TRBJ2-5	CASSLTQGRKETQYF	TGCGCCAGCAGCTTAACCCAAGGTCGGAAAGAGACCCAGTACTTC
.	.	TRBV7-9	TRBJ2-1	CASSLGYGDSYNEQFF	TGTGCCAGCAGCTTAGGATATGGGGACTCCTACAATGAGCAGTTCTTC
.	.	TRBV7-2	TRBJ2-5	CASSLLAQGRQETQYF	TGTGCCAGCAGCTTGCTTGCCCAGGGGCGACAAGAGACCCAGTACTTC
.	TRBD2	TRBV30	TRBJ2-3	CAWSGLAGETDTQYF	TGTGCCTGGAGTGGACTAGCGGGAGAGACAGATACGCAGTATTTT
.	.	TRBV5-4	TRBJ1-2	CASSLSGFHYGYTF	TGTGCCAGCAGCTTGTCAGGTTTTCACTATGGCTACACCTTC
.	.	TRBV2	TRBJ1-1	CASSAHGNTEAFF	TGTGCCAGCAGCGCCCACGGGAACACTGAAGCTTTCTTT
.	TRBD2	TRBV27	TRBJ2-2	CASSYRGGGELFF	TGTGCCAGCAGTTACCGGGGGGGCGGGGAGCTGTTTTTT
.	TRBD2	TRBV19	TRBJ2-5	CASSRLAGVVETQYF	TGTGCCAGTAGTCGACTAGCGGGAGTTGTAGAGACCCAGTACTTC
once	.	TRBV5-1	TRBJ2-7	CASSLAKGQTFSYEQYF	TGCGCCAGCAGCTTGGCCAAGGGTCAGACCTTCTCCTACGAGCAGTACTTC
.	.	TRBV5-1	TRBJ2-1	CASSLVTGPLTYNEQFF	TGCGCCAGCAGCTTGGTGACAGGCCCGCTTACTTACAATGAGCAGTTCTTC
once	.	TRBV30	TRBJ1-2	CAWTPPGVRGYTF	TGTGCCTGGACCCCCCCGGGCGTTCGAGGCTACACCTTC
.	.	TRBV4-2	TRBJ2-7	CASSSYSYEQYF	TGTGCCAGCAGCTCCTACTCCTACGAGCAGTACTTC
.	.	TRBV12-5	TRBJ2-3	CASGLVLGSQTDTQYF	TGTGCTAGTGGTTTGGTACTGGGAAGTCAGACAGATACGCAGTATTTT
.	TRBD1	TRBV2	TRBJ1-2	CASSSTGEDGYTF	TGTGCCAGCAGTTCGACAGGGGAGGATGGCTACACCTTC
once	.	TRBV28	TRBJ2-1	CASNGGPSYNEQFF	TGTGCCAGCAATGGAGGGCCCTCCTACAATGAGCAGTTCTTC
.	.	TRBV2	TRBJ1-4	CASRRDTPNEKLFF	TGTGCCAGCAGGCGGGACACACCTAATGAAAAACTGTTTTTT
.	TRBD2	TRBV6-6	TRBJ2-1	CASSPRWASGYNEQFF	TGTGCCAGCAGTCCCCGGTGGGCTAGCGGTTACAATGAGCAGTTCTTC
.	.	TRBV28	TRBJ1-6	CASSSGGGHSPLHF	TGTGCCAGCAGCTCCGGTGGGGGGCATTCACCCCTCCACTTT
.	.	TRBV5-4	TRBJ1-2	CASSFVAQDGYTF	TGTGCCAGCAGCTTCGTGGCGCAAGATGGCTACACCTTC
once	.	TRBV7-9	TRBJ2-7	CASSPTSYEQYF	TGTGCCAGCAGCCCGACCTCCTACGAGCAGTACTTC
.	.	TRBV18	TRBJ2-2	CASSPRTGTGELFF	TGTGCCAGCTCACCACGAACTGGCACCGGGGAGCTGTTTTTT
.	TRBD1	TRBV14	TRBJ1-2	CASSQAGTGGYGYTF	TGTGCCAGCAGCCAAGCCGGGACAGGGGGCTATGGCTACACCTTC
.	.	TRBV6-1	TRBJ2-7	CASSEGSGTYEQYF	TGTGCCAGCAGTGAAGGAAGCGGAACCTACGAGCAGTACTTC
.	.	TRBV5-1	TRBJ2-7	CASRSGSSAYEQYF	TGCGCCAGCAGATCCGGGAGCAGCGCCTACGAGCAGTACTTC
once	.	TRBV9	TRBJ2-1	CASSVGSGAYNEQFF	TGTGCCAGCAGCGTAGGTAGCGGAGCTTACAATGAGCAGTTCTTC
.	.	TRBV5-4	TRBJ1-1	CASSSGQAPEAFF	TGTGCCAGCAGCTCGGGGCAGGCCCCTGAAGCTTTCTTT
.	.	TRBV5-5	TRBJ1-1	CASSLLAGASNTEAFF	TGTGCCAGCAGCTTGTTAGCGGGGGCTTCGAACACTGAAGCTTTCTTT
.	.	TRBV4-1	TRBJ2-7	CASSQEAASSYEQYF	TGCGCCAGCAGCCAAGAGGCAGCAAGCTCCTACGAGCAGTACTTC
.	.	TRBV5-6	TRBJ2-5	CASSATVSETQYF	TGTGCCAGCAGCGCAACGGTGTCCGAGACCCAGTACTTC
.	.	TRBV18	TRBJ2-7	CASSPSGSGYEQYF	TGTGCCAGCTCACCATCAGGGTCGGGCTACGAGCAGTACTTC
.	.	TRBV27	TRBJ1-5	CASKKEIGGQPQHF	TGTGCCAGCAAAAAAGAGATTGGGGGCCAGCCCCAGCATTTT
.	.	TRBV7-2	TRBJ1-5	CASSLSPFNQPQHF	TGTGCCAGCAGCTTAAGTCCATTTAATCAGCCCCAGCATTTT
.	.	TRBV11-2	TRBJ1-2	CASSLGAQNYGYTF	TGTGCCAGCAGCTTAGGAGCACAGAACTATGGCTACACCTTC